This T cell receptor (beta chain) was recorded in a study of T cells in Graves' hyperthyroidism and ophthalmopathy. Study context: Pretreatment peripheral blood was obtained at initial diagnosis. Findings and limits, study-wide: Blood held most thyroid clonotypes expanded above 0.001 frequency. With a median lead of approximately 6 months before onset, the model predicted ophthalmopathy.

The CDR3 regions of TCR beta were amplified from RNA transcripts. HTBI primers were used for first-round RT-PCR of the TCR CDR3. TCRdb passed the multiplex PCR reads through MiXCR, listing each CDR3 protein once. The sample yields some 270,000 distinct CDR3 sequences, 24% seen once. Exclusion criteria comprised uncontrolled infection, other autoimmune disease, pregnancy or lactation. J lost 1 base, V lost 4 bases, and 14 bases had no gene match. The CDR3 is 18 residues long. The germline V gene encodes CDR1 SGHRS and CDR2 YFSETQ. This clonotype appeared many times. Its antigen is unidentified. The clonotype was recovered from a woman aged 40 to 50 with Graves' ophthalmopathy. The chain couples TRBV5-1 to TRBJ1-1; 9 nucleotides line up with TRBD1. Sequenced sample: blood. CDR3: CASSPVLQGAGWNTEAFF. CDR3 nucleotide sequence: TGCGCCAGCAGCCCTGTCCTACAGGGGGCAGGTTGGAACACTGAAGCTTTCTTT.